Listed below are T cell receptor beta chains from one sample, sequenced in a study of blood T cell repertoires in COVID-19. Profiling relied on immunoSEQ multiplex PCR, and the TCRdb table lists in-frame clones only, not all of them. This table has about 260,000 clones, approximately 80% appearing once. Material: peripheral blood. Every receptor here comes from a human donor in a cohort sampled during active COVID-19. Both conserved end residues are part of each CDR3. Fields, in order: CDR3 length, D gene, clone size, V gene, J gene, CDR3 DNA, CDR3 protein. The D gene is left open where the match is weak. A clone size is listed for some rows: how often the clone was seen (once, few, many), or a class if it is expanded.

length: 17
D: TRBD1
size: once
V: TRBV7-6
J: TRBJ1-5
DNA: TGTGCCAGCAGCAAAAGGACAGGAGCATATAGCAATCAGCCCCAGCATTTT
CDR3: CASSKRTGAYSNQPQHF

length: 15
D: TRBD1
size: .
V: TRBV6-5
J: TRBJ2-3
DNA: TGTGCCAGCCGACAGGGATCCAGCGGTCCAGATACGCAGTATTTT
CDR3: CASRQGSSGPDTQYF

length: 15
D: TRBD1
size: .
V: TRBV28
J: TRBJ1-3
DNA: TGTGCCAGCAGTCCGCCGGGGACAGCCGGAAACACCATATATTTT
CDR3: CASSPPGTAGNTIYF

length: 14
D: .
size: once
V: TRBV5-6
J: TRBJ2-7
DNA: TGTGCCAGCAGCTTGGGATCGACAGGTCGGGAGCAGTACTTC
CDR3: CASSLGSTGREQYF

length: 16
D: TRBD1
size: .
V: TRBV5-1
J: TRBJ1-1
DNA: TGCGCCAGCAGCCGGATAGGGGGCGTAGGGAACACTGAAGCTTTCTTT
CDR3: CASSRIGGVGNTEAFF

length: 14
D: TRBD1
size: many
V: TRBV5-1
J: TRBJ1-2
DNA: TGCGCCAGCGCGGACAGGGTAGCTAACTATGGCTACACCTTC
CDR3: CASADRVANYGYTF

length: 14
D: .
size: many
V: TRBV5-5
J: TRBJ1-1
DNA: TGTGCCAGCAGCCGCCGGACAGCGGACACTGAAGCTTTCTTT
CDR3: CASSRRTADTEAFF

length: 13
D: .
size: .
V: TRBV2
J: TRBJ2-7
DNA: TGTGCCAGCAGTGAAGAGGGGCGTTTCGAGCAGTACTTC
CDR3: CASSEEGRFEQYF

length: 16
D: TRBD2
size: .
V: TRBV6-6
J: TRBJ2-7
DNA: TGTGCCAGCAGTTACTCGAAGGCGGGGACTAGCTACGAGCAGTACTTC
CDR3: CASSYSKAGTSYEQYF

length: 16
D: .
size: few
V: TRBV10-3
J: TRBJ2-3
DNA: TGTGCCATCAGTGAGTGGGCAGATACTTTCACAGATACGCAGTATTTT
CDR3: CAISEWADTFTDTQYF

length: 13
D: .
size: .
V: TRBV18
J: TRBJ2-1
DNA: TGTGCCAGCTCACCCCAGGGGTACAATGAGCAGTTCTTC
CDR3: CASSPQGYNEQFF

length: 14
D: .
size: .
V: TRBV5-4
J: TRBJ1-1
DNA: TGTGCCAGCAGCTTGGAGCTCATGAACACTGAAGCTTTCTTT
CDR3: CASSLELMNTEAFF

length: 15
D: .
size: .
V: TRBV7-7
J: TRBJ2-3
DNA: TGTGCTAGCAGCTCAGGGCGGGGCGGCGCAGATACGCAGTATTTT
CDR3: CASSSGRGGADTQYF

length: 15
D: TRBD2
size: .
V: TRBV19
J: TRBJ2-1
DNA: TGTGCCAGTAGTCCGACTAGCGGGGGATTCAATGAGCAGTTCTTC
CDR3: CASSPTSGGFNEQFF

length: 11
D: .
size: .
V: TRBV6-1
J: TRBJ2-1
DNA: TGTGCCAGCAGTGAAGTCCAAAAGCAGTTCTTC
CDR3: CASSEVQKQFF

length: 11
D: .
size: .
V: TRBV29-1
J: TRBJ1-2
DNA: TGCAGCGTCGGGACTGCGGGCGGCTACACCTTC
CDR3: CSVGTAGGYTF

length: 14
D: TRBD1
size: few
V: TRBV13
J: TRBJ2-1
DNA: TGTGCCAGCAGCCACCGGACAGGATACAATGAGCAGTTCTTC
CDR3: CASSHRTGYNEQFF

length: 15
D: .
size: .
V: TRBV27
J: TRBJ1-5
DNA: TGTGCCAGCAAAGCTCTAAATGAGGTTTGGCAGCCCCAGCATTTT
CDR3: CASKALNEVWQPQHF

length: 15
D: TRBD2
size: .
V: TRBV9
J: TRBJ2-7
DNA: TGTGCCAGCAGCCAAGGGACTAGCGGGAGGGGGGAGCAGTACTTC
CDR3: CASSQGTSGRGEQYF

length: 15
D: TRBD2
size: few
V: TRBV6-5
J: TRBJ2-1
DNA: TGTGCCAGCAGGCCTCTAGCGGGACTATACAATGAGCAGTTCTTC
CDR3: CASRPLAGLYNEQFF

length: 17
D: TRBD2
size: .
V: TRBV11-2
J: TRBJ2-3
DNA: TGTGCCAGCAGCCCAAGGTGGACTAGTTCTAGCACAGATACGCAGTATTTT
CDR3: CASSPRWTSSSTDTQYF

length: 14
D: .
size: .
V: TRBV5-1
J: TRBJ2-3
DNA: TGCGCCAGCAGCCCAGTATTGTCAGCAGATACGCAGTATTTT
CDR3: CASSPVLSADTQYF

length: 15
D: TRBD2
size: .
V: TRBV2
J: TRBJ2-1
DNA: TGTGCCAGCAGCTTGGGCGGGGGGGCGGCGAATGAGCAGTTCTTC
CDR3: CASSLGGGAANEQFF

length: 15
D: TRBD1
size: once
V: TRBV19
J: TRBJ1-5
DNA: TGTGCCAGTAGTAACAGGGGGCGCGGCTATCAGCCCCAGCATTTT
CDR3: CASSNRGRGYQPQHF

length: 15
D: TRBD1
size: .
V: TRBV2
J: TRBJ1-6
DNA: TGTGCCAGCACCCTGGACAGGGGAGTTGCTTCACCCCTCCACTTT
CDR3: CASTLDRGVASPLHF

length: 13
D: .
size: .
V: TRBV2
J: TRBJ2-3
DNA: TGTGCCAGCAGTTTCTCGTACACAGATACGCAGTATTTT
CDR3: CASSFSYTDTQYF

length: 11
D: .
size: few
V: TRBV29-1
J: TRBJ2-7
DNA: TGCAGCGTTGAACTCGAGGAAGGGCAGTACTTC
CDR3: CSVELEEGQYF

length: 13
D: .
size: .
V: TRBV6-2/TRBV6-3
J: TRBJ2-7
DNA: TGTGCCAGCAGTTTTCCCAGCTCCTACGAGCAGTACTTC
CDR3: CASSFPSSYEQYF

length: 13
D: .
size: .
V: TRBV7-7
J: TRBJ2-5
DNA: TGTGCTAGCAGCTTGGGCAGGGTGGAGACCCAGTACTTC
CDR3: CASSLGRVETQYF

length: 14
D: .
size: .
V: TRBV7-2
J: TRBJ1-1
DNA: TGTGCCAGCAGCTCGGACAGACTGAACACTGAAGCTTTCTTT
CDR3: CASSSDRLNTEAFF

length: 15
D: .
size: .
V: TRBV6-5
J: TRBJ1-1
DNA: TGTGCCAGCACCCGGGAAAATGGGCTCGGCACTGAAGCTTTCTTT
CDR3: CASTRENGLGTEAFF

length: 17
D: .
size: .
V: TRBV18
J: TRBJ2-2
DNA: TGTGCCAGCTCACTCTTGGGCGGGGGCCGCAACACCGGGGAGCTGTTTTTT
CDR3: CASSLLGGGRNTGELFF

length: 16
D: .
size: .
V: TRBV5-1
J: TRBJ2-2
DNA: TGCGCCAGCAGGAAAGGGAGCAGATCGAACACCGGGGAGCTGTTTTTT
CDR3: CASRKGSRSNTGELFF

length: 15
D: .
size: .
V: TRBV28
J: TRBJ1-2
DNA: TGTGCCAGCAGTTTAATCGACAGGAAAAACTATGGCTACACCTTC
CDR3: CASSLIDRKNYGYTF

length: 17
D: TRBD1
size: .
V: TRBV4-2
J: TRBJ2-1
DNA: TGTGCCAGCAGCCAAGCCCCTGGACAGGGGGACTACAATGAGCAGTTCTTC
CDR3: CASSQAPGQGDYNEQFF

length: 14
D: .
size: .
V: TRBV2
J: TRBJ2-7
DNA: TGTGCCAGCGGGGGCGAACTTATCTCCTACGAGCAGTACTTC
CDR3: CASGGELISYEQYF

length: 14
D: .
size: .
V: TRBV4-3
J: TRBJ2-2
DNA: TGCGCCAGCAGCCAAGGACGGGTTTCGGGGGAGCTGTTTTTT
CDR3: CASSQGRVSGELFF

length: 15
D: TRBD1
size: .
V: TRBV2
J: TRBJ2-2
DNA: TGTGCCAGCAGTGACGACAGGGGGGCCACCGGGGAGCTGTTTTTT
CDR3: CASSDDRGATGELFF

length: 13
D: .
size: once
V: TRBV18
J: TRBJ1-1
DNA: TGTGCCAGCTCACCACCGTCTTACACTGAAGCTTTCTTT
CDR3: CASSPPSYTEAFF

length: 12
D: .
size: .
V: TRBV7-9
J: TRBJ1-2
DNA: TGTGCCAGCAGCCCAGGGGAGCCTGGCTACACCTTC
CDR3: CASSPGEPGYTF

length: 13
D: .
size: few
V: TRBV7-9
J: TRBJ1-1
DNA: TGTGCCAGCAGCTTATCATCGGGGACTGAAGCTTTCTTT
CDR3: CASSLSSGTEAFF

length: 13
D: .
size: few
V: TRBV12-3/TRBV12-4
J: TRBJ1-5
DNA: TGTGCCAGCAGTTTATCGGAGAGTCAGCCCCAGCATTTT
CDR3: CASSLSESQPQHF

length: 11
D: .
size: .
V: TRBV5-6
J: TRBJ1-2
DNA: TGTGCCAGCCGGGACACCGATGGCTACACCTTC
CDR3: CASRDTDGYTF

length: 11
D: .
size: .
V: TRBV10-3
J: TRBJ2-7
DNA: TGTGCCACCAAGGGGGACTACGAGCAGTACTTC
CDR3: CATKGDYEQYF

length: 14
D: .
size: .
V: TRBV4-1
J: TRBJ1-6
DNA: TGCGCCAGCAGCCAAGAGACTGCCGCGAAACCCCTCCACTTT
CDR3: CASSQETAAKPLHF

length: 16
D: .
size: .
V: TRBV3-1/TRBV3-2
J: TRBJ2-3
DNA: TGTGCCAGCAGCCGAGGGGGTCCTCGAGCCACAGATACGCAGTATTTT
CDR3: CASSRGGPRATDTQYF

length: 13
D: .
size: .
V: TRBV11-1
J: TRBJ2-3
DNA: TGTGCCAGCAGCTTAGTTTTTTCGGATACGCAGTATTTT
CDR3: CASSLVFSDTQYF

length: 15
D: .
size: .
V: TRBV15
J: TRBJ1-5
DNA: TGTGCCACCAGCAGAGAACAGGGAGTTACTCAGCCCCAGCATTTT
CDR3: CATSREQGVTQPQHF

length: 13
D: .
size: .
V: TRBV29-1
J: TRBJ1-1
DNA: TGCAGCGTTGCTCAGGGGTCGAACACTGAAGCTTTCTTT
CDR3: CSVAQGSNTEAFF

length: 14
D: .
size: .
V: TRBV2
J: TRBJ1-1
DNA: TGTGCCAGCAGTGAAGCAGTCAGGGTTGGGCGGGCTTTCTTT
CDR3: CASSEAVRVGRAFF

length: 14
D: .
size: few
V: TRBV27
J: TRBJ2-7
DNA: TGTGCCAGCACTCCCAGTGGTTTGCCTAGAGAGCAGTACTTC
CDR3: CASTPSGLPREQYF